These 15 T cell receptor beta chains came from one sample sequenced in a study of shared clonotypes between healthy human individuals. The protocol was immunoSEQ multiplex PCR, while the TCRdb copy is restricted to in-frame clones and leaves out a portion. Among approximately 1,500,000 clones listed, 95% to 99% were seen once. Sequencing was carried out using naive CD4+ T cells sorted from blood. Subset specified: CD45RA+ positively selected. The receptors were gathered from a man aged 30 to 45 in good health.

The rearrangement joins TRBV28 to TRBJ2-3; TRBD1 matches 7 bases. Germline assignment: CDR1 MDHEN and CDR2 SYDVKM. The CDR3 consists of 16 residues. V lost 1 base, J lost 6 bases, and 10 bases stayed unmatched. The CDR3 DNA is TGTGCCAGCAGTTTATTAACCCGGGTACAGGGGGATACGCAGTATTTT. It translates to CASSLLTRVQGDTQYF.

This chain links TRBV9 with TRBJ2-7; perhaps TRBD2 as D (6 bases). V dropped 0 bases and J dropped 2 bases, with 15 bases sitting between them. The CDR3 is made up of 16 amino acids. The germline V gene has CDR1 SGDLS and CDR2 YYNGEE. The chain's CDR3 is CASSVATGEPPYEQYF. The CDR3 DNA reads as TGTGCCAGCAGCGTAGCTACGGGGGAGCCACCCTACGAGCAGTACTTC.

The chain combines TRBV13 with TRBJ2-1; D is uncertain. V lost 5 bases to trimming and J lost 2 bases, with 13 bases between them. This CDR3 spans 15 amino acids. In germline, CDR1 is PRHDT, CDR2 FYEKMQ (reference sequence). The CDR3 loop is CASSPKTVTYNEQFF. In DNA, the CDR3 is TGTGCCAGCAGCCCCAAAACCGTTACCTACAATGAGCAGTTCTTC. The full variable domain, in which reference TRBV13 and TRBJ2-1 provide the parts outside the CDR3, is AAGVIQSPRHLIKEKRETATLKCYPIPRHDTVYWYQQGPGQDPQFLISFYEKMQSDKGSIPDRFSAQQFSDYHSELNMSSLELGDSALYFCASSPKTVTYNEQFFGPGTRLTVL.

The V call is TRBV10-3, the J call TRBJ2-7; D gene unclear. This CDR3 is 11 amino acids long. CDR1 and CDR2 from the germline V gene are ENHRY and SYGVKD. This chain's CDR3 is CGSSGGYEQYF. The CDR3, as DNA: TGTGGGTCATCGGGCGGTTACGAGCAGTACTTC.

The gene calls are TRBV11-2 and TRBJ1-1, with D uncertain. Germline V gene lookup returns CDR1 SGHAT and CDR2 FQNNGV. The CDR3 spans 18 residues. V lost 2 bases and J lost 4, with 23 bases in between. The CDR3, as DNA: TGTGCCAGCAGCTTATACCCCCCGGGAGAACCCTCGGGCACTGAAGCTTTCTTT. Translation: CASSLYPPGEPSGTEAFF.

The CDR3 coding sequence is TGTGCCAGCAGCTTCCCGGGACAGGGGTTCGGGGTTCATGGCTACACCTTC. This codes for CASSFPGQGFGVHGYTF. The chain links TRBV5-6 to TRBJ1-2; 10 bases line up with TRBD1. The germline V gene encodes CDR1 SGHDT and CDR2 YYEEEE. This CDR3 contains 17 residues. The J segment lost 6 bases and the V segment lost 2 bases, leaving 13 bases of the junction unmatched.

This clone came up once. The V gene is TRBV28, the J gene TRBJ1-1; D may be TRBD1 (5 bases). This CDR3 region has 11 residues. Germline assignment: CDR1 MDHEN and CDR2 SYDVKM. Between the trimmed V and J ends, which lost 8 bases and 11 bases, there was a span of 15 bases. In DNA, the CDR3 is TGTGCCAGCGCGTCTTTTTGGGGCGCTTTCTTT. Encoded protein: CASASFWGAFF.

The chain is built from TRBV7-2 and TRBJ1-2; D unresolved. Germline values: CDR1 SGHTA, CDR2 FQGNSA. This CDR3 is 14 amino acids long. The V end was cut by 3 bases, the J end by 4 bases, with 12 bases between. CDR3 nucleotide sequence: TGTGCCAGCAGCTTTCGGCAGCCGCGCTATGGCTACACCTTC. This translates into CASSFRQPRYGYTF.

The chain is built from TRBV30 and TRBJ2-2; 7 positions match TRBD2. Germline V gene data show CDR1 as GTSNPN and CDR2 as SVGIG (reference sequence). CDR3 length equals 15 residues. The V segment lost 1 base and the J segment 5 bases; nucleotides outside the gene matches: 7. The CDR3 sequence: CAWSGGRARTGELFF. The CDR3 DNA reads as TGTGCCTGGAGTGGTGGGAGGGCGCGTACCGGGGAGCTGTTTTTT.

V is TRBV7-9 and J is TRBJ2-3; 11 bases are shared with TRBD1. The CDR3 is 15 amino acids. Trimming at V came to 5 bases and at J to 3 bases, leaving 4 bases not matched to a gene. Germline loops: CDR1 SEHNR, CDR2 FQNEAQ (reference sequence). Written as DNA, the CDR3 is TGTGCCAGCAGCCCAGGGACAGGGGGTACAGATACGCAGTATTTT. Protein: CASSPGTGGTDTQYF. The full variable domain, completed using reference TRBV7-9 and TRBJ2-3, is DTGVSQNPRHKITKRGQNVTFRCDPISEHNRLYWYRQTLGQGPEFLTYFQNEAQLEKSRLLSDRFSAERPKGSFSTLEIQRTEQGDSAMYLCASSPGTGGTDTQYFGPGTRLTVL.

V and J are TRBV6-5 and TRBJ1-6; no definite D call. The germline V gene encodes CDR1 MNHEY and CDR2 SVGAGI. V dropped 4 bases and J dropped 7 bases, with 11 bases sitting between them. The CDR3 consists of 14 residues. The DNA for the CDR3 is TGTGCCAGCAGTTGGGGTGGGGAAAATTCACCCCTCCACTTT. This gives the protein CASSWGGENSPLHF.

The chain combines TRBV4-1 with TRBJ2-7; 8 positions agree with TRBD1. Trimming at V came to 0 bases and at J to 4 bases, leaving 11 bases not matched to a gene. Germline V gene lookup returns CDR1 MGHRA and CDR2 YSYEKL. The CDR3 consists of 17 residues. The CDR3 sequence: CASSQDELSGQDYEQYF. DNA for the CDR3: TGCGCCAGCAGCCAAGATGAGCTGTCGGGACAGGATTACGAGCAGTACTTC.

A remark on this clone: The sample has other DNA sequences that encode this CDR3 too. The V gene is TRBV18, the J gene TRBJ1-1; unclear D gene. This CDR3 region has 14 residues. Trimming stripped 1 base from V and 2 bases from J, with 8 bases between. The germline gives CDR1 KGHSH, CDR2 LQKENI. CDR3 DNA sequence: TGTGCCAGCTCACCACGGGCGGCTAACACTGAAGCTTTCTTT. Translating gives CASSPRAANTEAFF.

The chain is built from TRBV29-1 and TRBJ1-1; possible D gene TRBD1, 5 bases. CDR3 length: 14 residues. Germline V gene sequence: CDR1 SQVTM, CDR2 ANQGSEA. The V end was cut by 7 bases, the J end by 5 bases, with 20 bases between. The CDR3 DNA follows: TGCAGCGCGGCTACGGGACCTCTCGGGACTGAAGCTTTCTTT. Protein sequence: CSAATGPLGTEAFF.

V is TRBV6-1 and J is TRBJ2-1; 7 bases agree with TRBD1. CDR1 is MNHNS and CDR2 is SASEGT in the germline V gene. J gave up 4 bases and V 3 bases, and 9 bases lay outside the gene matches. The length of the CDR3 is 16 residues. DNA of the CDR3: TGTGCCAGCAGTGACCCAGGTGCGACAGGGTACAATGAGCAGTTCTTC. Protein product: CASSDPGATGYNEQFF.